A single sample gave rise to the 9 T cell receptor beta chains below, sequenced in a study of T-cell reconstitution after alpha-beta-depleted transplantation in children. Researchers prepared the TCRbeta library using unique molecular identifiers, the study reports. TCRdb reanalysed the PCR reads using MiXCR and keeps one entry per CDR3 protein. The repertoire includes 600,000 to 700,000 distinct CDR3 sequences, around 17% of them detected once, and approximately 1% sits in the top ten. The sequenced sample was PBMCs from the stem cell graft donor, obtained from the stem cell graft. Every receptor here comes from a human donor who donated a stem cell graft to a child with acute myeloid leukemia.

In this sample, this clonotype turned up many times. The rearrangement uses TRBV20-1 and TRBJ2-7, with TRBD1 identical over 7 bases. Germline V gene lookup returns CDR1 DFQATT and CDR2 SNEGSKA (reference sequence). The ends lost 1 base at V and 5 bases at J; junction bases unmatched: 11. CDR3 length: 15 residues. The CDR3 here is CSARAPETGIDEQYF. DNA for the CDR3: TGCAGTGCTAGAGCTCCCGAGACAGGGATAGACGAGCAGTACTTC.

V gene TRBV5-1 combines with J gene TRBJ2-3; D perhaps matches TRBD2 (6 bases). The V end was cut by 4 bases, the J end by 5 bases, with 17 bases between. CDR3 length: 15 amino acids. In germline, CDR1 is SGHRS, CDR2 YFSETQ. In DNA form, the CDR3 reads TGCGCCAGCAGCAACCCCGGGCGGGGAATAGATACGCAGTATTTT. Protein sequence: CASSNPGRGIDTQYF.

This clonotype was seen only a few times. This chain uses TRBV5-5 with TRBJ1-2, with TRBD1 as a possible D gene (5 bases). The CDR3 runs to 13 residues. V lost 4 bases and J 6 bases, leaving 13 bases between the germline ends. Germline-derived CDR1 and CDR2 are SGHKS and YYEKEE (reference sequence). The CDR3: CASSKGGTDGYTF. In nucleotides, the CDR3 is TGTGCCAGCAGCAAGGGAGGGACCGATGGCTACACCTTC.

This clonotype was seen a handful of times. The chain recombines TRBV7-2 with TRBJ2-7; tentatively, D is TRBD1 or TRBD2 (6 bases each). CDR3 length: 14 amino acids. V lost 5 bases to trimming and J lost 0 bases, with 11 bases between them. Germline V gives CDR1 SGHTA, CDR2 FQGNSA. CDR3 residues: CASSPKGGSYEQYF. CDR3 DNA sequence: TGTGCCAGCAGCCCGAAGGGGGGCTCCTACGAGCAGTACTTC.

The rearrangement links TRBV20-1 to TRBJ2-3, with 8 bases identical to TRBD2. The CDR3 contains 13 residues. V was clipped by 8 bases and J by 5 bases; unmatched bases: 9. Germline CDR1 and CDR2: DFQATT and SNEGSKA (reference sequence). The CDR3 loop is CSRGGAVGDTQYF. The CDR3 region has the DNA TGCAGTCGGGGGGGGGCCGTAGGAGATACGCAGTATTTT.

The table lists this clonotype with a few counts. The chain links TRBV20-1 to TRBJ1-1; possible D gene TRBD1, 5 bases. Trimming took 7 bases from V and 0 from J, leaving 12 bases between them. The CDR3 covers 13 residues. Per germline, CDR1 DFQATT and CDR2 SNEGSKA (reference sequence). The CDR3 DNA is TGCAGTGGGGGGACGGACGTGAACACTGAAGCTTTCTTT. It encodes CSGGTDVNTEAFF.

This clonotype was counted many times. The V gene is TRBV5-5, the J gene TRBJ2-7; 8 bases fit TRBD2. J gave up 3 bases and V 2 bases, and 1 base lay outside the gene matches. Germline V gives CDR1 SGHKS, CDR2 YYEKEE (reference sequence). This CDR3 comprises 13 residues. The chain's CDR3 is CASSFAGGYEQYF. The CDR3 DNA reads TGTGCCAGCAGCTTTGCGGGAGGCTACGAGCAGTACTTC. Based on the CDR3 plus reference TRBV5-5 and TRBJ2-7, the full variable domain is DAGVTQSPTHLIKTRGQQVTLRCSPISGHKSVSWYQQVLGQGPQFIFQYYEKEERGRGNFPDRFSARQFPNYSSELNVNALLLGDSALYLCASSFAGGYEQYFGPGTRLTVT.

This clonotype was found many times. The V gene is TRBV7-2, the J gene TRBJ2-7; 8 nucleotides align to TRBD1. This CDR3 has 16 amino acids. Unmatched junction bases numbered 14, after V lost 1 base and J lost 9 bases. The V gene's germline CDR1 is SGHTA and CDR2 FQGNSA. In DNA, the CDR3 is TGTGCCAGCAGCTTAGTGTCAGGGGGCAGTAGAGGGGGGCAGTACTTC. Protein product: CASSLVSGGSRGGQYF. Complete variable domain (other parts from reference TRBV7-2 and TRBJ2-7): GAGVSQSPSNKVTEKGKDVELRCDPISGHTALYWYRQSLGQGLEFLIYFQGNSAPDKSGLPSDRFSAERTGGSVSTLTIQRTQQEDSAVYLCASSLVSGGSRGGQYFGPGTRLTVT.

This clonotype was detected many times. J is TRBJ2-3 and V is TRBV20-1, with 8 positions matching TRBD2. This CDR3 comprises 16 residues. Trimming took 3 bases from V and 2 from J; bases not matched to a gene: 10. From germline, CDR1 is DFQATT and CDR2 SNEGSKA (reference sequence). CDR3 sequence: CSASLPAGGVTDTQYF. The DNA for the CDR3 is TGCAGTGCTAGCCTCCCTGCGGGGGGCGTCACAGATACGCAGTATTTT.